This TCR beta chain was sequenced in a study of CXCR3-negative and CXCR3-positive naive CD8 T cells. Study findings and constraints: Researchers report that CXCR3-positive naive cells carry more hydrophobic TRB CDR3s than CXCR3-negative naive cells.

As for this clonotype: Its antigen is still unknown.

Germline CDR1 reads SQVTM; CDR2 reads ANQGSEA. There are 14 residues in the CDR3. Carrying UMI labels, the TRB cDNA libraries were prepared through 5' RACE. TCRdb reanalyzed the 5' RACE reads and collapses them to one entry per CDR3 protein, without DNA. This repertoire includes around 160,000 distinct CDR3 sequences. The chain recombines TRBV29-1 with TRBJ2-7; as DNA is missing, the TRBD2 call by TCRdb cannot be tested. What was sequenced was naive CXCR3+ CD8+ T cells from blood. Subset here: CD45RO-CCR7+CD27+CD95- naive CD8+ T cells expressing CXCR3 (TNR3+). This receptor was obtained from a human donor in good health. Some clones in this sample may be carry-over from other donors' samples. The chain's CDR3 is CSVAEGGLPYEQYF.